The subject of this entry is one TCR beta chain. The data derive from a study of cytomegalovirus exposure and HLA in healthy donors. These donors, healthy bone marrow donors, were studied. PCR primers comprised 60 Vbeta and 13 Jbeta primers. Produced via immunoSEQ multiplex PCR; TCRdb's table is partial and in-frame only. This table has around 190,000 clones, around 77% appearing once. Sequencing was done on a sample of PBMCs. This clonotype was obtained from a woman aged 25 to 39 in good health and CMV-seronegative.

This CDR3 is CASSLRQGSYEQYF. The DNA for the CDR3 is TGCGCCAGCAGCCTTAGACAGGGTTCATACGAGCAGTACTTC. This chain joins TRBV5-1 and TRBJ2-7; 7 bases are shared with TRBD1. J was trimmed by 4 bases and V by 4 bases; bases with no gene match: 8. CDR1 is SGHRS and CDR2 is YFSETQ in the germline V gene. The CDR3 runs to 14 residues.